This TCR beta chain stems from a study of T cell repertoires in cytomegalovirus infection. Turning to the study itself: Public TCR beta signatures provided an indication of both CMV infection and a matching HLA type.

Study-level points and caveats: Across the ex vivo response, the dominant clonotypes were HLA-C-restricted CMV-specific TCR beta clonotypes. CMV carriers having the relevant HLA were flagged by cumulative public TCR beta family frequency.

One entry per CDR3 protein results from TCRdb running MiXCR on the reads. In the table there are hundreds of thousands of distinct CDR3 sequences, roughly 12% of which are singletons. This clonotype was counted ten times or more. Antigen specificity is unknown. Trimming cost V 11 bases and J 3 bases; bases outside gene matches: 16. The CDR3 extends over 16 amino acids. The germline CDR1 and CDR2 sequences are SEHNR and FQNEAQ (reference sequence). This chain joins TRBV7-9 and TRBJ2-1, with TRBD2 matching 7 bases. The sequencing sample was made of PBMCs. This TCR was recovered from a human donor in good health (CMV status not recorded). Some clones in this sample may be carry-over from other donors' samples. The CDR3 DNA sequence: TGTGCCGGTAGAAGTCGGGAAGCGGGGCTCTACAATGAGCAGTTCTTC. Translated: CAGRSREAGLYNEQFF.